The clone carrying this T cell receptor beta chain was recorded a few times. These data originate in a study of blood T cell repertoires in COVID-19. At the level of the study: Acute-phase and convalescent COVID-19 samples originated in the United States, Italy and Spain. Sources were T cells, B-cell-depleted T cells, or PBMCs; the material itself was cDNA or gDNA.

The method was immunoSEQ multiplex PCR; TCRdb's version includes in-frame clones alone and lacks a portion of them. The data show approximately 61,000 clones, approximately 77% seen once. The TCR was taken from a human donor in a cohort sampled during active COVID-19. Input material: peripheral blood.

Here the CDR3 DNA reads TGTGCCAGGAGGATAAATAGCTCCTATAATTCACCCCTCCACTTT. Residues: CARRINSSYNSPLHF. The genes are TRBV6-4 and TRBJ1-6; D unclear. CDR1 and CDR2 from the germline V gene are MRHNA and SNTAGT. The CDR3 covers 15 residues. The germline V and J ends were trimmed by 9 bases and 0 bases, with 12 bases remaining between them.